The subject of this entry is one T cell receptor beta chain. The antigen is not known. This record belongs to a study of T cell responses to AZD1222 COVID-19 vaccine. Whole-study context: Second doses were pooled across both intervals (about 4 or about 12 weeks).

Study observations and caveats: The span of vaccine-associated CD4 TCRs extended across spike, with dominance at 160-218 and 743-854.

Sequencing used immunoSEQ multiplex PCR; TCRdb keeps in-frame clones, though not all of them. The sample lists 90,000 to 110,000 clones; roughly nine tenths were seen once. V shed 2 bases, J shed 3 bases, and the junction held 9 bases outside the gene matches. Germline V gives CDR1 SGDLS, CDR2 YYNGEE. This CDR3 is 17 amino acids long. The chain has TRBV9 and TRBJ2-1; TRBD2 agrees at 9 bases. Here the sequenced sample was peripheral blood, taken on day 0 of AZD1222 vaccination. This TCR derives from an adult in good health. The CDR3 nucleotides read TGTGCCAGCAGCGTGGCCCAATTGCGGGGGGGCTACAATGAGCAGTTCTTC. Its translation is CASSVAQLRGGYNEQFF. The full variable domain, in which reference TRBV9 and TRBJ2-1 provide the parts outside the CDR3, is DSGVTQTPKHLITATGQRVTLRCSPRSGDLSVYWYQQSLDQGLQFLIQYYNGEERAKGNILERFSAQQFPDLHSELNLSSLELGDSALYFCASSVAQLRGGYNEQFFGPGTRLTVL.